The 21 T cell receptor beta chains below were found in one sample sequenced in a study of T cell responses to AZD1222 COVID-19 vaccine (dated by TCRdb to the early 2020s). The library was made by the immunoSEQ multiplex PCR assay. Drawn from immuneACCESS, this table holds only the in-frame rearrangements with V and J called that TCRdb kept. Clones are partly lost; checked studies trace under half to an unresolved V gene and leave the rest unexplained. The sample records around 69,000 clones, over 80% of which are singletons. The top ten hold 7.3% of the sample. According to the study, the label for this sample's time point signals: baseline before first vaccination. The sample in question was peripheral blood, obtained on day 0 of AZD1222 vaccination. Every receptor here comes from an adult in good health.

The chain links TRBV30 to TRBJ1-5; D is perhaps TRBD1 (5 bases). The germline V gene has CDR1 GTSNPN and CDR2 SVGIG (reference sequence). CDR3 length equals 13 residues. Trimming removed 0 bases at V and 6 bases at J, with 9 bases between. The CDR3 region is CAWSVQAGQPQHF. The CDR3 DNA reads TGTGCCTGGAGTGTACAGGCGGGTCAGCCCCAGCATTTT.

The chain is built from TRBV15 and TRBJ1-4; a possible D gene is TRBD1 (6 bases). Germline V gene data show CDR1 as LNHNV and CDR2 as YYDKDF (reference sequence). This CDR3 has 16 amino acids. With 3 bases removed from V and 4 bases from J, the gap between germline ends came to 15 bases. CDR3 residues: CATSSGTMGRNEKLFF. CDR3 coding DNA: TGTGCCACCAGCAGCGGGACAATGGGGCGTAATGAAAAACTGTTTTTT.

The V and J genes are TRBV6-2 or TRBV6-3 and TRBJ1-6; the D is unclear. The CDR3 runs 17 residues. Looked up from germline, CDR1 is MNHEY and CDR2 is SVGEGT. Trimming took 2 bases from V and 0 from J, leaving 11 bases between them. The CDR3 bases are TGTGCCAGCAGTTACGCCGTCAGGAGCTCCTATAATTCACCCCTCCACTTT. Residues: CASSYAVRSSYNSPLHF.

The CDR3 protein is CASSLVRTRTYNEQFF. DNA of the CDR3: TGCGCCAGCAGCTTGGTCCGGACTAGAACCTACAATGAGCAGTTCTTC. The genes are TRBV5-1 and TRBJ2-1; 7 positions match TRBD2. With 0 bases clipped from V and 2 bases from J, the junction kept 5 bases outside the gene matches. Germline V CDR1 and CDR2: SGHRS, YFSETQ. This CDR3 region has 16 residues.

The CDR3 DNA sequence: TGTGCCAGCAGTTTCCAGGGGCCTAACTACGAGCAGTACTTC. Its translation is CASSFQGPNYEQYF. The chain is built from TRBV27 and TRBJ2-7; D perhaps matches TRBD1 (6 bases). The CDR3 sequence is 14 residues long. Between the trimmed V and J ends, which lost 3 bases and 3 bases, there was a span of 12 bases. Looked up from germline, CDR1 is MNHEY and CDR2 is SMNVEV (reference sequence).

This clone appeared a single time. A junction boundary mismatches the germline segment, possibly from a read error. V and J are TRBV20-1 and TRBJ2-7, with 8 positions matching TRBD1. Per the germline V gene, CDR1 is DFQATT and CDR2 is SNEGSKA (reference sequence). The CDR3 loop spans 11 amino acids. The CDR3: CSARDQDRVEF. The DNA for the CDR3 is TGCAGTGCTAGAGATCAGGACAGGGTTGAATTC.

The chain employs TRBV2 and TRBJ2-1; D may be TRBD1 (5 bases). The CDR3 contains 15 residues. V was shortened by 2 bases and J by 0 bases, with 8 bases between the two germline ends. The germline CDR1 and CDR2 sequences are SNHLY and FYNNEI. The chain's CDR3 is CASSEKGNSYNEQFF. The CDR3 coding sequence is TGTGCCAGCAGTGAAAAGGGGAACTCCTACAATGAGCAGTTCTTC.

This chain links TRBV25-1 with TRBJ1-1, with 7 bases aligning to TRBD1. The V and J ends lost 3 bases and 0 bases, in that order; junction bases with no gene match: 7. CDR1 and CDR2 from the germline V gene are MGHDK and SYGVNS. The CDR3 has 16 amino acids. The CDR3 spells CASSDGTAYMNTEAFF. In nucleotides, the CDR3 is TGTGCCAGCAGTGATGGGACAGCTTACATGAACACTGAAGCTTTCTTT.

V gene TRBV3-1 (or the pseudogene TRBV3-2) combines with J gene TRBJ2-7; 8 bases agree with TRBD1. The CDR3 contains 14 residues. The V gene end was trimmed by 4 bases and the J gene end by 0 bases; junction bases not matched to a gene: 2. Per the germline V gene, CDR1 is LGHDT and CDR2 is YNNKEL (reference sequence). Here the CDR3 DNA reads TGTGCCAGCAGCCGCGGACAGGGCTCCTACGAGCAGTACTTC. Amino acid sequence: CASSRGQGSYEQYF.

The chain joins TRBV28 to TRBJ2-6; D gene ambiguous. The CDR3 consists of 14 residues. V lost 7 bases and J lost 3, with 10 bases in between. Per the germline V gene, CDR1 is MDHEN and CDR2 is SYDVKM. The CDR3 sequence: CASTVGNGANVLTF. The DNA for the CDR3 is TGTGCCAGCACTGTGGGAAATGGGGCCAACGTCCTGACTTTC.

The chain links TRBV6-4 to TRBJ1-2; no clear D gene. V was cut by 5 bases and J by 0 bases, with 10 bases left in between. CDR3 length: 14 residues. CDR1 and CDR2 from the germline V gene are MRHNA and SNTAGT. In DNA form, the CDR3 reads TGTGCCAGCAGTCTCGAGCACTCTAACTATGGCTACACCTTC. Translated: CASSLEHSNYGYTF.

V and J are TRBV13 and TRBJ2-2; possibly TRBD1 or TRBD2 for D (5 bases each). This CDR3 spans 16 amino acids. The V and J ends lost 5 bases and 6 bases respectively, with 19 bases between them. Germline V gene lookup returns CDR1 PRHDT and CDR2 FYEKMQ (reference sequence). The CDR3 is CASSPGLGDRAGELFF. The CDR3 DNA follows: TGTGCCAGCAGCCCGGGTTTGGGGGATCGAGCCGGGGAGCTGTTTTTT.

The rearrangement links TRBV11-2 to TRBJ1-4, with no clear D. The CDR3 length is 14 residues. Germline V gene sequence: CDR1 SGHAT, CDR2 FQNNGV. Trimming stripped 1 base from V and 4 bases from J, with 7 bases between. The CDR3 here is CASSLASSNEKLFF. The CDR3 nucleotides are TGTGCCAGCAGCTTAGCTAGCAGTAATGAAAAACTGTTTTTT.

This chain joins TRBV19 and TRBJ2-2; D might be TRBD2 (6 bases). The length of the CDR3 is 16 residues. V lost 4 bases to trimming and J lost 5 bases, with 17 bases between them. In germline, CDR1 is LNHDA, CDR2 SQIVND (reference sequence). Written as DNA, the CDR3 is TGTGCCAGTAGTACCCGGACCGGGGGTCGGACCGGGGAGCTGTTTTTT. Amino acid sequence: CASSTRTGGRTGELFF.

The chain is built from TRBV3-1 (or the pseudogene TRBV3-2) and TRBJ2-7; no definite D call. From germline, CDR1 is LGHDT and CDR2 YNNKEL (reference sequence). Trimming took 2 bases from V and 5 from J, leaving 7 bases between them. The CDR3 consists of 12 residues. For the CDR3, the DNA is TGTGCCAGCAGCCAAACCTACGACGAGCAGTACTTC. This translates into CASSQTYDEQYF.

The chain combines TRBV6-5 with TRBJ1-5; TRBD1 matches at 7 bases. V shed 6 bases, J shed 7 bases, and the junction held 9 bases outside the gene matches. The CDR3 extends over 14 amino acids. CDR1 MNHEY and CDR2 SVGAGI come from the germline V gene. This CDR3 is CASRHEGASQPQHF. In DNA form, the CDR3 reads TGTGCCAGCAGACACGAGGGGGCGAGCCAGCCCCAGCATTTT.

The chain joins TRBV4-2 to TRBJ1-2, with TRBD1 matching over 7 bases. The V and J ends lost 3 bases and 5 bases, in that order; junction bases with no gene match: 3. Germline V gives CDR1 LGHNA, CDR2 YNFKEQ. The CDR3 runs to 13 residues. The DNA of the CDR3 is TGTGCCAGCAGCCAGACAGGGTTATATGGCTACACCTTC. This translates into CASSQTGLYGYTF.

This chain joins TRBV7-9 and TRBJ2-3; no reliable D call. Germline V gene data show CDR1 as SEHNR and CDR2 as FQNEAQ (reference sequence). Trimming took 1 base from V and 9 from J, leaving 11 bases between them. This CDR3 region has 13 residues. This chain's CDR3 is CASSLEGSSTQYF. CDR3 bases: TGTGCCAGCAGCTTAGAGGGAAGCAGCACGCAGTATTTT.

The rearrangement joins TRBV9 to TRBJ2-1; 10 bases line up with TRBD2. The germline CDR1 and CDR2 sequences are SGDLS and YYNGEE. This CDR3 has 14 residues. With V trimmed by 4 bases and J by 10 bases, 8 bases remained unmatched. The CDR3 DNA is TGTGCCAGCAGCCTAGCGGGGGACGGGAAGGAGCAGTTCTTC. This sequence encodes CASSLAGDGKEQFF.

The chain is built from TRBV3-1 (or the pseudogene TRBV3-2) and TRBJ2-3; D uncertain. This CDR3 region has 12 residues. Deletions cut 5 bases from V and 6 bases from J, with 9 bases between. Germline lookup yields CDR1 LGHDT and CDR2 YNNKEL (reference sequence). CDR3 sequence: CASSWIEDTQYF. Written as DNA, the CDR3 is TGTGCCAGCAGCTGGATAGAGGATACGCAGTATTTT.

V is TRBV30 and J is TRBJ2-7, with unresolved D. This CDR3 has 12 amino acids. CDR1 is GTSNPN and CDR2 is SVGIG in the germline V gene (reference sequence). Trimming left V 2 bases short and J 4 bases short, with 9 bases between. CDR3 region: CAWSMMGYEQYF. As DNA, the CDR3 is TGTGCCTGGAGTATGATGGGATACGAGCAGTACTTC. The variable domain in full, completed from reference TRBV30 and TRBJ2-7, reads SQTIHQWPATLVQPVGSPLSLECTVEGTSNPNLYWYRQAAGRGLQLLFYSVGIGQISSEVPQNLSASRPQDRQFILSSKKLLLSDSGFYLCAWSMMGYEQYFGPGTRLTVT.